Described below is a single T cell receptor (beta chain) sequence and its context. Its antigen is not identified. The source of the sample is a study of Ad26.COV2.S vaccination and SARS-CoV-2 variants. Turning to the study itself: Intramuscular Ad26.COV2.S at 5x10^10 or 1x10^11 viral particles. General study points: Non-spike TCR breadth was similar in vaccine and placebo recipients. Marked by substantial breadth, spike-specific CD8+ and CD4+ T cell responses were reportedly seen after vaccination.

Treatment reported: around 19 received Ad26.COV2.S at low or high dose, single or two shots; a few received placebo; per-sample allocation not given. Sampling took place 63 days after the first vaccine or placebo injection. Boston supplied an adult donor aged 18-55 years. This CDR3 is built from 13 residues. J gave up 7 bases and V 2 bases, and 5 bases lay outside the gene matches. Germline lookup yields CDR1 SGHTA and CDR2 FQGNSA. Here immunoSEQ multiplex PCR was the method, and the copy in TCRdb shows in-frame clones only, minus some. The sample lists about 410,000 clones, about 89% occurring once. V and J are TRBV7-2 and TRBJ2-7; TRBD2 matches at 7 bases. The TCR was taken from a person between 18 and 65 years old who received the Ad26.COV2.S COVID-19 vaccine or a placebo. Specimen: peripheral blood, collected in a trial of Ad26.COV2.S vaccine versus placebo. CDR3 in amino acids: CASSLLLAREQYF. DNA of the CDR3: TGTGCCAGCAGCTTATTACTAGCGCGGGAGCAGTACTTC.